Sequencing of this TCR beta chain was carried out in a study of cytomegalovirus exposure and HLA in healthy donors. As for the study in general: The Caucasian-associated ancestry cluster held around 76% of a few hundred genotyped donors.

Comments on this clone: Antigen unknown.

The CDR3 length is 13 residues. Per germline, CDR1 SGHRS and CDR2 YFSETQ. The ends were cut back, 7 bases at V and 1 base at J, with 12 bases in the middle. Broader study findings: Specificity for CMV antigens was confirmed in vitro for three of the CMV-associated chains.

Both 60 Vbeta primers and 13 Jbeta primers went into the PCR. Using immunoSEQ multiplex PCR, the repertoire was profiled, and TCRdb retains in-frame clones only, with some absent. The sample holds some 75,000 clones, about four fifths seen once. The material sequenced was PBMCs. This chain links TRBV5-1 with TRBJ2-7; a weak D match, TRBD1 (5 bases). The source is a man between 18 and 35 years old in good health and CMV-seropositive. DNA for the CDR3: TGCGCCAGCCGCAATCCAGGGTCCTACGAGCAGTACTTC. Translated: CASRNPGSYEQYF.